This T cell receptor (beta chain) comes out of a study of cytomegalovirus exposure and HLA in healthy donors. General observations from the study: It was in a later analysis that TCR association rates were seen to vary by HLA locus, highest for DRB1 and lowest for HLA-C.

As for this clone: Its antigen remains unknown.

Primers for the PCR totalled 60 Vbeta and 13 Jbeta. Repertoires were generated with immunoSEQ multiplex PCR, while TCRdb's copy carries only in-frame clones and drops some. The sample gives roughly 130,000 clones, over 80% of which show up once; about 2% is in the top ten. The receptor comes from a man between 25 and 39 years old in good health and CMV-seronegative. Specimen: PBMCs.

CDR3: CASSFGGLAGGTTDTQYF. CDR3 sequence (DNA): TGTGCCAGCAGCTTCGGTGGATTGGCGGGGGGCACCACAGATACGCAGTATTTT. The rearrangement uses TRBV7-9 and TRBJ2-3; 8 bases agree with TRBD2. Germline V gene lookup returns CDR1 SEHNR and CDR2 FQNEAQ (reference sequence). Trimming cost V 3 bases and J 2 bases; bases outside gene matches: 13. This CDR3 has 18 amino acids.